The present TCR beta chain was sequenced within a study of Tregs in tolerant kidney transplant recipients. To note about this clone: The antigen remains undetermined.

Study outcomes and limitations: Changing PCR primers prevented nucleotide comparison between some patients' samples.

Only in-frame clones appear in the TCRdb table, and some are missing; sequencing was by immunoSEQ multiplex PCR. Here the sample spans more than 60,000 clones, roughly 98% being singletons. CD4+CD25+CD127- Tregs, CD4+CD25- non-Tregs, CD4 and CD8 cells were sorted. CDR1 and CDR2 (germline): SGHNT, YYREEE (reference sequence). This CDR3 contains 16 residues. Trimming shortened V by 4 bases and J by 0 bases, and 17 bases separated the two germline ends. The chain links TRBV5-4 to TRBJ2-7, with a possible D match to TRBD2 (5 bases). The sequence was collected from a human donor who received a combined kidney and bone marrow transplant. Material: CD4+ T cells from blood, obtained before the transplant. CDR3 sequence reads: CASSLSLGLSSYEQYF. In DNA form, the CDR3 reads TGTGCCAGCAGCCTTTCTCTTGGACTTAGCTCCTACGAGCAGTACTTC.